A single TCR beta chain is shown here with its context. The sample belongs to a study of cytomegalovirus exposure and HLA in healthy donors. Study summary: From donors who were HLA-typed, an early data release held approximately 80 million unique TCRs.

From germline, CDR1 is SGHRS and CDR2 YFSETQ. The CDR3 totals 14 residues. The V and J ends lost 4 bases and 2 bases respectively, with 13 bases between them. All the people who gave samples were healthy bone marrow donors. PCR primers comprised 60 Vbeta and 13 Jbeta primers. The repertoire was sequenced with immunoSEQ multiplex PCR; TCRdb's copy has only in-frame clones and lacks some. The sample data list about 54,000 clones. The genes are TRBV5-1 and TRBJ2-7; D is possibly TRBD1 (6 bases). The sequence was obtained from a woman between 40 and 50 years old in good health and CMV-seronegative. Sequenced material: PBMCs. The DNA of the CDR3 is TGCGCCAGCAGCGTGGACAGCGGTGCCTACGAGCAGTACTTC. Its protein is CASSVDSGAYEQYF.